This TCR beta chain was captured in a study of CD8+ T cells in alopecia areata. Study-wide background: Those treated were given oral tofacitinib at 5 to 10 mg twice daily. Study-wide points: Resident alphabeta T cells of normal skin are also sequenced in scalp samples.

PBMCs served as the source from which CD4+ and CD8+ T cells were sorted. Germline V gene lookup returns CDR1 SQVTM and CDR2 ANQGSEA. The CDR3 totals 16 residues. Deletions cut 3 bases from V and 3 bases from J, with 17 bases between. Reverse transcription of extracted RNA yielded cDNA, which provided the sequencing template. Sequenced by immunoSEQ multiplex PCR; TCRdb stores in-frame clones only, minus some. The sample holds under 85,000 clones; around 49% are singletons and the top ten take about 17%. Worth noting for this clone: Its antigen remains unidentified.

Sample: CD8+ T cells sorted from blood, taken at week 0. V usage is TRBV29-1 and J usage is TRBJ2-2; possible D gene TRBD1, 6 bases. The clonotype comes from a human donor with alopecia areata. Written as DNA, the CDR3 is TGCAGCGTTGAGTGGTTGCAGGGGCCATACACCGGGGAGCTGTTTTTT. Translating gives CSVEWLQGPYTGELFF.